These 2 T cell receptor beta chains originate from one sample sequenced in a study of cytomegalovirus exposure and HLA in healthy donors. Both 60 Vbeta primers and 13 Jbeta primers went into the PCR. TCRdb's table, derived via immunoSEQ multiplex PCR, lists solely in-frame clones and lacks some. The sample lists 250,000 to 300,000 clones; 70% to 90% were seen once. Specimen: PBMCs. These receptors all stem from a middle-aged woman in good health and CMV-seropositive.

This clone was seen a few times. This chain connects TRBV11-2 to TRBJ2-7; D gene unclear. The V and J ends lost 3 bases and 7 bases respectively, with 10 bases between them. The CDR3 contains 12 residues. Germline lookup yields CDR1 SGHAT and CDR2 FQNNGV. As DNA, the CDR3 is TGTGCCAGCAGCTTCAGCGAATCGGAGCAGTACTTC. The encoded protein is CASSFSESEQYF.

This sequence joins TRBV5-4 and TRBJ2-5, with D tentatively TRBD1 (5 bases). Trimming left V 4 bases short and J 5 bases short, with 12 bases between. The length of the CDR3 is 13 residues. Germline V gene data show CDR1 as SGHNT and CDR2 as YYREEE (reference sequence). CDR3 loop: CASSPQASETQYF. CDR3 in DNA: TGTGCCAGCAGCCCACAGGCTTCGGAGACCCAGTACTTC.